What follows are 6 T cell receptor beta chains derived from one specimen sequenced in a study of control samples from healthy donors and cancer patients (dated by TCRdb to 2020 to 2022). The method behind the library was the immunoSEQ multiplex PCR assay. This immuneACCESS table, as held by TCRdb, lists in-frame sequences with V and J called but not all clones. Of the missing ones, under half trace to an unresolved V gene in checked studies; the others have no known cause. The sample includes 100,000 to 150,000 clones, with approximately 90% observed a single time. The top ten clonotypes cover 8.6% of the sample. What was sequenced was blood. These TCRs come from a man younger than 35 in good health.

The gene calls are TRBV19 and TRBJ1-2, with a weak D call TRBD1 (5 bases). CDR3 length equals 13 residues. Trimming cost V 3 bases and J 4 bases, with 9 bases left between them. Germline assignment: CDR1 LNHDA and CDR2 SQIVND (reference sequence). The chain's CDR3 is CASSITTGYGYTF. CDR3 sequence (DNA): TGTGCCAGTAGTATTACCACAGGCTATGGCTACACCTTC.

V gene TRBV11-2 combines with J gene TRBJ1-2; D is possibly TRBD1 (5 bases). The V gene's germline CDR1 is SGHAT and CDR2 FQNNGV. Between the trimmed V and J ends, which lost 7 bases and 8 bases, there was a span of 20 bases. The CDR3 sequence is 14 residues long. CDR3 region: CASIPVNGAEGYTF. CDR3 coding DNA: TGTGCCAGCATTCCTGTGAACGGGGCCGAAGGCTACACCTTC.

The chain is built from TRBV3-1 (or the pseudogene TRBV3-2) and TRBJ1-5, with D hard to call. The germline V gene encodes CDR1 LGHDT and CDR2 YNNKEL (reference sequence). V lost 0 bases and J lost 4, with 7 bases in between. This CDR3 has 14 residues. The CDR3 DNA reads TGTGCCAGCAGCCAAGATTATCCGAATCAGCCCCAGCATTTT. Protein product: CASSQDYPNQPQHF.

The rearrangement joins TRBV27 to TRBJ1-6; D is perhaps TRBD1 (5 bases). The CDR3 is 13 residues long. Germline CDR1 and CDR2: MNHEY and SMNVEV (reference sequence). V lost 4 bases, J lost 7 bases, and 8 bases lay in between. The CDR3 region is CASSWQGNSPLHF. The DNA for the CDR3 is TGTGCCAGCAGTTGGCAGGGAAATTCACCCCTCCACTTT.

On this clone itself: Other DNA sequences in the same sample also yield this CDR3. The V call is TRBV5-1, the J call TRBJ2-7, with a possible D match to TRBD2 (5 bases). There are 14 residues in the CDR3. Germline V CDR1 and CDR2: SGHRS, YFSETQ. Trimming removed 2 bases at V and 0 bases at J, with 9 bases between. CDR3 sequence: CASSLYGSSYEQYF. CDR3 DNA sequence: TGCGCCAGCAGCTTATATGGGAGCTCCTACGAGCAGTACTTC.

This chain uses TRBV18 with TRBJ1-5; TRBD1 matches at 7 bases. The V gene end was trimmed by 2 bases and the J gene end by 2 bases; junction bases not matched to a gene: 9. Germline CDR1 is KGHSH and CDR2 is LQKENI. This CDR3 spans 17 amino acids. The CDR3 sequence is CASSPGETGWGNQPQHF. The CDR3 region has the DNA TGTGCCAGCTCACCAGGGGAGACAGGGTGGGGCAATCAGCCCCAGCATTTT.